These T cell receptor beta chains were read from a single sample in a study of cytomegalovirus exposure and HLA in healthy donors. Generated by immunoSEQ multiplex PCR, the TCRdb table keeps only in-frame clones and is missing some. This table lists roughly 39,000 clones. Sequenced input: PBMCs. These receptor sequences come from a man younger than 40 in good health and CMV-seronegative. Both conserved end residues are part of each CDR3. Each record gives: V gene, J gene, D gene, CDR3 protein, CDR3 DNA. A D gene is named only where the DNA matches it firmly.

V: TRBV6-5; J: TRBJ1-1; D: .; CDR3: CASSYSKGVEAFF; DNA: TGTGCCAGCAGTTACTCGAAGGGGGTTGAAGCTTTCTTT
V: TRBV20-1; J: TRBJ1-1; D: .; CDR3: CSALQQVEAFF; DNA: TGCAGTGCCCTGCAGCAGGTTGAAGCTTTCTTT
V: TRBV5-4; J: TRBJ2-7; D: TRBD2; CDR3: CASSLGDGGLAGGGKQYF; DNA: TGTGCCAGCAGCTTGGGAGACGGGGGACTAGCGGGAGGAGGGAAGCAGTACTTC
V: TRBV10-2; J: TRBJ1-5; D: .; CDR3: CASSDSNSNQPQHF; DNA: TGCGCCAGCTCTGACAGTAATAGCAATCAGCCCCAGCATTTT
V: TRBV6-1; J: TRBJ2-2; D: TRBD1; CDR3: CASSARQGSNTGELFF; DNA: TGTGCCAGCAGTGCCCGACAGGGCTCGAACACCGGGGAGCTGTTTTTT
V: TRBV18; J: TRBJ2-3; D: TRBD2; CDR3: CASSTSGGPPTDTQYF; DNA: TGTGCCAGCTCAACATCGGGAGGGCCCCCCACAGATACGCAGTATTTT
V: TRBV4-1; J: TRBJ1-1; D: TRBD1; CDR3: CASSQSDRGNTEAFF; DNA: TGCGCCAGCAGCCAATCGGACAGGGGGAACACTGAAGCTTTCTTT
V: TRBV30; J: TRBJ2-7; D: TRBD1; CDR3: CAWSTGTGSYEQYF; DNA: TGTGCCTGGAGTACCGGGACAGGGTCCTACGAGCAGTACTTC
V: TRBV6-5; J: TRBJ2-7; D: TRBD2; CDR3: CASSYRASGRAAEQYF; DNA: TGTGCCAGCAGTTACAGGGCTAGCGGGAGGGCCGCCGAGCAGTACTTC
V: TRBV6-1; J: TRBJ1-3; D: .; CDR3: CASSEGLAGGNTIYF; DNA: TGTGCCAGCAGTGAAGGTTTGGCAGGGGGAAACACCATATATTTT
V: TRBV4-1; J: TRBJ1-1; D: .; CDR3: CASSQTLMNTEAFF; DNA: TGCGCCAGCAGCCAGACTTTGATGAACACTGAAGCTTTCTTT
V: TRBV5-6; J: TRBJ2-7; D: TRBD1; CDR3: CASSTPGTETYEQYF; DNA: TGTGCCAGCAGCACCCCCGGGACAGAGACCTACGAGCAGTACTTC
V: TRBV13; J: TRBJ1-1; D: .; CDR3: CASSLGYSRRAFF; DNA: TGTGCCAGCAGCTTAGGTTACTCCCGAAGAGCTTTCTTT
V: TRBV4-2; J: TRBJ1-1; D: .; CDR3: CASSQWEVREAFF; DNA: TGTGCCAGCAGCCAATGGGAGGTGAGAGAAGCTTTCTTT
V: TRBV2; J: TRBJ2-3; D: TRBD1; CDR3: CASRGQGSTDTQYF; DNA: TGTGCCAGCAGAGGACAGGGTAGCACAGATACGCAGTATTTT
V: TRBV7-2; J: TRBJ1-1; D: TRBD1; CDR3: CASSLQGGYAEAFF; DNA: TGTGCCAGCAGTCTACAGGGGGGGTACGCTGAAGCTTTCTTT
V: TRBV30; J: TRBJ2-1; D: TRBD2; CDR3: CAWTISGGPTMKQFF; DNA: TGTGCCTGGACAATCTCGGGAGGCCCTACAATGAAGCAGTTCTTC
V: TRBV4-2; J: TRBJ2-1; D: .; CDR3: CASSQDWAEQFF; DNA: TGTGCCAGCAGCCAAGATTGGGCGGAGCAGTTCTTC
V: TRBV30; J: TRBJ2-5; D: .; CDR3: CAWSVLMETQYF; DNA: TGTGCCTGGAGTGTACTCATGGAGACCCAGTACTTC
V: TRBV9; J: TRBJ2-5; D: TRBD1; CDR3: CASSVAPTGGLGQYF; DNA: TGTGCCAGCAGCGTAGCCCCGACAGGGGGCCTTGGCCAGTACTTC
V: TRBV4-3; J: TRBJ2-3; D: TRBD1; CDR3: CASSQDGQGRRTDTQYF; DNA: TGCGCCAGCAGCCAAGACGGACAGGGGCGGCGGACAGATACGCAGTATTTT
V: TRBV18; J: TRBJ2-5; D: .; CDR3: CASSPKETQYF; DNA: TGTGCCAGCTCGCCTAAAGAGACCCAGTACTTC
V: TRBV19; J: TRBJ2-7; D: TRBD2; CDR3: CASTDTPHSGSGIGHLGEQYF; DNA: TGTGCCAGTACTGACACCCCTCACTCGGGTAGCGGGATAGGCCACTTAGGCGAGCAGTACTTC
V: TRBV30; J: TRBJ1-1; D: .; CDR3: CAWSVQMNTEAFF; DNA: TGTGCCTGGAGTGTACAGATGAACACTGAAGCTTTCTTT
V: TRBV6-5; J: TRBJ2-5; D: TRBD2; CDR3: CASSYAGTSGETQYF; DNA: TGTGCCAGCAGTTATGCGGGGACTAGCGGAGAGACCCAGTACTTC
V: TRBV6-5; J: TRBJ2-7; D: .; CDR3: CASSPWASDEQYF; DNA: TGTGCCAGCAGCCCATGGGCCTCCGACGAGCAGTACTTC
V: TRBV6-5; J: TRBJ2-1; D: TRBD2; CDR3: CASSYPTSEAEQFF; DNA: TGTGCCAGCAGTTACCCCACTAGCGAGGCTGAGCAGTTCTTC
V: TRBV11-2; J: TRBJ1-1; D: .; CDR3: CASSSWGDTEAFF; DNA: TGTGCCAGCAGCTCGTGGGGGGACACTGAAGCTTTCTTT
V: TRBV18; J: TRBJ1-5; D: .; CDR3: CASSPGSNSNQPQHF; DNA: TGTGCCAGCTCACCGGGCTCTAATAGCAATCAGCCCCAGCATTTT
V: TRBV4-1; J: TRBJ2-7; D: TRBD1; CDR3: CASRYSIRGLYEQYF; DNA: TGCGCCAGCAGATATAGTATCAGGGGGCTATACGAGCAGTACTTC
V: TRBV6-1; J: TRBJ1-2; D: .; CDR3: CATLDGVDYGYTF; DNA: TGTGCCACACTGGACGGGGTGGACTATGGCTACACCTTC
V: TRBV30; J: TRBJ2-7; D: TRBD2; CDR3: CAWRLAGADYEQYF; DNA: TGTGCCTGGAGGCTAGCGGGAGCGGATTACGAGCAGTACTTC
V: TRBV7-9; J: TRBJ2-7; D: TRBD2; CDR3: CASSLSSRLAGPYEQYF; DNA: TGTGCCAGCAGCTTATCGTCTCGACTAGCGGGGCCCTACGAGCAGTACTTC
V: TRBV6-5; J: TRBJ1-5; D: .; CDR3: CASSGERNQPQHF; DNA: TGTGCCAGCAGTGGAGAGAGAAATCAGCCCCAGCATTTT
V: TRBV7-9; J: TRBJ2-5; D: TRBD1; CDR3: CASSPWTGPSQYF; DNA: TGTGCCAGCAGCCCCTGGACAGGCCCGAGTCAGTACTTC
V: TRBV20-1; J: TRBJ1-1; D: .; CDR3: CSAQSNTEAFF; DNA: TGCAGTGCCCAATCGAACACTGAAGCTTTCTTT
V: TRBV5-6; J: TRBJ1-1; D: .; CDR3: CASSQPGMFEAFF; DNA: TGTGCCAGCAGCCAACCTGGCATGTTTGAAGCTTTCTTT
V: TRBV5-1; J: TRBJ1-1; D: .; CDR3: CASSFDIKLNTEAFF; DNA: TGCGCCAGCAGCTTCGACATAAAACTGAACACTGAAGCTTTCTTT
V: TRBV4-2; J: TRBJ2-1; D: TRBD2; CDR3: CASSQGTSGLYNEQFF; DNA: TGTGCCAGCAGCCAGGGGACTAGCGGGCTCTACAATGAGCAGTTCTTC
V: TRBV7-2; J: TRBJ2-6; D: TRBD2; CDR3: CASSRSGSGGANVLTF; DNA: TGTGCCAGCAGCCGAAGCGGGAGTGGTGGGGCCAACGTCCTGACTTTC
V: TRBV6-1; J: TRBJ1-5; D: .; CDR3: CASLRDNNQPQHF; DNA: TGTGCCAGTTTACGGGACAACAATCAGCCCCAGCATTTT
V: TRBV6-5; J: TRBJ2-1; D: TRBD2; CDR3: CASSLTSGRYNEQFF; DNA: TGTGCCAGCAGCCTCACTAGCGGGAGGTACAATGAGCAGTTCTTC
V: TRBV18; J: TRBJ2-7; D: TRBD2; CDR3: CASSPRREGSEQYF; DNA: TGTGCCAGCTCACCACGGCGGGAGGGCTCCGAGCAGTACTTC
V: TRBV4-3; J: TRBJ1-1; D: .; CDR3: CASSPGEGDTEAFF; DNA: TGCGCCAGCAGCCCCGGGGAAGGAGACACTGAAGCTTTCTTT
V: TRBV4-1; J: TRBJ2-2; D: .; CDR3: CASSQDSFGELFF; DNA: TGCGCCAGCAGCCAAGATTCCTTCGGGGAGCTGTTTTTT
V: TRBV6-9; J: TRBJ2-5; D: TRBD1; CDR3: CASRVGTEEETQYF; DNA: TGTGCCAGCAGGGTAGGGACAGAGGAAGAGACCCAGTACTTC
V: TRBV27; J: TRBJ2-7; D: TRBD2; CDR3: CASSYRLAGVDEQYF; DNA: TGTGCCAGCAGTTACCGACTAGCGGGAGTTGACGAGCAGTACTTC
V: TRBV5-1; J: TRBJ2-7; D: TRBD1; CDR3: CASSYARDRVTRGRSYEQYF; DNA: TGCGCCAGCAGCTATGCCCGGGACAGGGTTACTAGAGGACGCTCCTACGAGCAGTACTTC
V: TRBV6-5; J: TRBJ2-1; D: TRBD1; CDR3: CASSPPDRNEQFF; DNA: TGTGCCAGCAGTCCACCGGACAGGAATGAGCAGTTCTTC
V: TRBV6-5; J: TRBJ1-2; D: TRBD1; CDR3: CASRPGQGYGYTF; DNA: TGTGCCAGCAGACCCGGACAGGGCTATGGCTACACCTTC
V: TRBV7-9; J: TRBJ2-7; D: .; CDR3: CASSQSSGRHEQYF; DNA: TGTGCCAGCAGCCAATCTTCTGGGCGTCACGAGCAGTACTTC
V: TRBV7-2; J: TRBJ1-2; D: TRBD1; CDR3: CASRARTGWVGYTF; DNA: TGTGCCAGCAGGGCGAGGACAGGGTGGGTTGGCTACACCTTC
V: TRBV2; J: TRBJ2-5; D: TRBD2; CDR3: CASTPGLAGARETQYF; DNA: TGTGCCAGCACTCCGGGACTAGCGGGAGCACGGGAGACCCAGTACTTC
V: TRBV30; J: TRBJ1-1; D: .; CDR3: CAWWRGAGTTSEF; DNA: TGTGCCTGGTGGCGGGGGGCCGGGACCACAAGTGAATTT
V: TRBV4-3; J: TRBJ2-1; D: .; CDR3: CASSQIPGSSSYNEQFF; DNA: TGCGCCAGCAGCCAGATCCCCGGGTCCAGCTCCTACAATGAGCAGTTCTTC